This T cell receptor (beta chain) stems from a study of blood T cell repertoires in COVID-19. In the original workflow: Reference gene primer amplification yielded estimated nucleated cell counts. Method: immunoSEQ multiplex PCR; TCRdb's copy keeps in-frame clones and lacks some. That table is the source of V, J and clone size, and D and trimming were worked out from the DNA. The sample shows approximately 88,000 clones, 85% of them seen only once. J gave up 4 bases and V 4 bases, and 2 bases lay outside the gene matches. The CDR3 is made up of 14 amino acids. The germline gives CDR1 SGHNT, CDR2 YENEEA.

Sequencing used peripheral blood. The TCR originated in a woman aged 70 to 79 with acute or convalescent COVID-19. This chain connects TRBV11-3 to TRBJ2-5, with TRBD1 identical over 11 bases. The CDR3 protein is CASSSGTGGETQYF. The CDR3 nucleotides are TGTGCCAGCAGCTCAGGGACAGGGGGAGAGACCCAGTACTTC.